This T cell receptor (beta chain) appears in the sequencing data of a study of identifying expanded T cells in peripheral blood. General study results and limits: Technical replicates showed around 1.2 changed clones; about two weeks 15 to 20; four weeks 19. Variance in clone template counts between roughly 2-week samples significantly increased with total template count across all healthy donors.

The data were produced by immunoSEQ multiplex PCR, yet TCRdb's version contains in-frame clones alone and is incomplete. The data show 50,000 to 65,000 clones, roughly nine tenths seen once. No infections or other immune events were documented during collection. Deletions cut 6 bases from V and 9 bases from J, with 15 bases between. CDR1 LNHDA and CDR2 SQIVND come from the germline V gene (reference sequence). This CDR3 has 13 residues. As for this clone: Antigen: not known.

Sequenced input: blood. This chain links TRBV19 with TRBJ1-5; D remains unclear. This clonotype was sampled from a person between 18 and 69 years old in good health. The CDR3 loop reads CASRGRPEGPQHF. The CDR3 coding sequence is TGTGCCAGTAGGGGCAGGCCCGAGGGGCCCCAGCATTTT. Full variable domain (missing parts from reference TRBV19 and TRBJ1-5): DGGITQSPKYLFRKEGQNVTLSCEQNLNHDAMYWYRQDPGQGLRLIYYSQIVNDFQKGDIAEGYSVSREKKESFPLTVTSAQKNPTAFYLCASRGRPEGPQHFGDGTRLSIL.